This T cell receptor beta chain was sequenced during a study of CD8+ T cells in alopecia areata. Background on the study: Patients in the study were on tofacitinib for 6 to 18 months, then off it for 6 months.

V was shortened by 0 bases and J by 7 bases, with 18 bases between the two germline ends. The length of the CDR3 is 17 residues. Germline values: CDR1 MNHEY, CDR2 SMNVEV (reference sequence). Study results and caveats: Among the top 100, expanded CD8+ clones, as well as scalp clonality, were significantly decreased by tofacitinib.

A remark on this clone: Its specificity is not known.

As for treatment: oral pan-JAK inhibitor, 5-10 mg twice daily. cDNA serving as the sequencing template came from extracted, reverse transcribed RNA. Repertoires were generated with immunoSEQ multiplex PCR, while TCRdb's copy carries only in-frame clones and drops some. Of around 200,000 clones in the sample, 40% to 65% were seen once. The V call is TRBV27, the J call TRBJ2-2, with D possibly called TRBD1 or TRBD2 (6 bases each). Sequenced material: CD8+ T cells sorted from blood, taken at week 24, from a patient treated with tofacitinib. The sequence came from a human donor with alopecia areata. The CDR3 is CASSLSPNGGQVGELFF. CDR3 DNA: TGTGCCAGCAGTTTATCCCCTAATGGGGGGCAGGTCGGGGAGCTGTTTTTT.